This TCR beta chain was obtained from a study of T cell responses to AZD1222 COVID-19 vaccine. Study-level findings and limits: Repertoires were collected only later (after the peak T cell response had occurred). Recipients of AZD1222 seropositive at baseline numbered only 6 or 7. Clonal diversity may have been underestimated, and the donors were mostly white British, with more females than males.

V was pared by 5 bases and J by 5 bases, with 12 bases of the junction left unmatched. Germline CDR1 and CDR2: SGHAT and FQNNGV. The CDR3 consists of 16 residues. Some clones are missing from TCRdb's copy, which holds only in-frame ones; the method was immunoSEQ multiplex PCR. The sample has 95,000 to 110,000 clones; 91% are singletons. With respect to this clone: Its target is unknown.

The sample was peripheral blood, taken on day 0 of AZD1222 vaccination. V usage is TRBV11-2 and J usage is TRBJ2-1; 7 bases map to TRBD2. The TCR comes from an adult in good health. This CDR3 reads CASSVMRLAANNEQFF. The CDR3 region has the DNA TGTGCCAGCAGCGTAATGCGACTAGCAGCCAACAATGAGCAGTTCTTC.